Listed below are T cell receptor beta chains from one sample, sequenced in a study of blood T cell repertoires in COVID-19. The data were produced by immunoSEQ multiplex PCR, yet TCRdb's version contains in-frame clones alone and is incomplete. The profile shows roughly 190,000 clones, roughly 82% of them singletons. The sequencing sample was made of peripheral blood. These receptors originate from a woman aged 55-69 years with COVID-19, enrolled during active disease. Each CDR3 is given with its conserved first and last residue. A D gene is named only where the DNA matches it firmly. Some rows mark clone size as missing; the rest say once, few, many or name a class of expanded clone.

d_call	v_call	clone_size	j_call	cdr3_nt	cdr3_aa
TRBD1	TRBV5-3	-	TRBJ1-4	TGTGCCAGAAGCTTGCCTGCTGAGACAGGGGGCGCGAGTGAAAAACTGTTTTTT	CARSLPAETGGASEKLFF
TRBD1	TRBV19	-	TRBJ2-1	TGTGCCAGTACCATCGGGTGGGACAGGGGTAGTGAGCAGTTCTTC	CASTIGWDRGSEQFF
TRBD1	TRBV3-1/TRBV3-2	-	TRBJ1-1	TGTGCCAGCAGCACCGGGACAGGGTATGGGAACACTGAAGCTTTCTTT	CASSTGTGYGNTEAFF
TRBD1	TRBV19	few	TRBJ1-1	TGTGCCAGTAGTGGCCGGGACAGGAGATCTGAAGCTTTCTTT	CASSGRDRRSEAFF
TRBD2	TRBV4-2	-	TRBJ2-7	TGTGCCAGCAGCCAAGATAGCGGGATCTACGACGAGCAGTACTTC	CASSQDSGIYDEQYF
-	TRBV11-3	-	TRBJ1-4	TGTGCCAGCAGCTCAGGGGCTGCGGGTGAAAAACTGTTTTTT	CASSSGAAGEKLFF
-	TRBV25-1	-	TRBJ2-4	TGTGCCAGCAGTGAATATGACGGGTTAGCCAAAAACATTCAGTACTTC	CASSEYDGLAKNIQYF
TRBD2	TRBV7-9	-	TRBJ2-5	TGTGCCAGCAGCCTTAGCGGGGGGTACCAAGAGACCCAGTACTTC	CASSLSGGYQETQYF
-	TRBV28	few	TRBJ2-2	TGTGCCAGCAGTAAACTGAACACCGGGGAGCTGTTTTTT	CASSKLNTGELFF
TRBD2	TRBV4-1	-	TRBJ2-2	TGCGCCAGCAGCTATACTAGCGGGGGATCCGGAGGGGAGCTGTTTTTT	CASSYTSGGSGGELFF
TRBD1	TRBV6-5	-	TRBJ1-5	TGTGCCAGCAGTTCAGCAGGGGGAAACAATCAGCCCCAGCATTTT	CASSSAGGNNQPQHF
-	TRBV9	once	TRBJ2-2	TGTGCCAGCAGCGTATCATCTACTGACACCGGGGAGCTGTTTTTT	CASSVSSTDTGELFF
-	TRBV4-2	-	TRBJ1-4	TGTGCCAGCAGCCGACAGGTGCCAACTAATGAAAAACTGTTTTTT	CASSRQVPTNEKLFF
-	TRBV14	-	TRBJ2-2	TGTGCCAGCAGCCAAGATAAGGGGGTCGGGGAGCTGTTTTTT	CASSQDKGVGELFF
-	TRBV3-1/TRBV3-2	-	TRBJ1-6	TGTGCCAGCAGCCAAGATCCAAACAGGCGCCTTGGTTCACCCCTCCACTTT	CASSQDPNRRLGSPLHF
TRBD2	TRBV9	-	TRBJ2-2	TGTGCCAGCAGCGTAGACGAGGGGAGGGGCACCGGGGAGCTGTTTTTT	CASSVDEGRGTGELFF
-	TRBV27	few	TRBJ1-6	TGTGCCAGCAGTTTAGTCAGTGATTATTCACCCCTCCACTTT	CASSLVSDYSPLHF
-	TRBV19	-	TRBJ1-6	TGTGCCAGTAGCCACGGGGGGAGCTCCTATAATTCACCCCTCCACTTT	CASSHGGSSYNSPLHF
-	TRBV28	-	TRBJ2-1	TGTGCCAGCAGTTCAGGACTTCTCAATGAGCAGTTCTTC	CASSSGLLNEQFF
-	TRBV30	-	TRBJ1-5	TGTGCCTGGAGTCCAGGGATAAATCAGCCCCAGCATTTT	CAWSPGINQPQHF
-	TRBV5-1	many	TRBJ2-3	TGCGCCAGCAGCTCTCGAGGGATAGTATCGACAGATACGCAGTATTTT	CASSSRGIVSTDTQYF
TRBD1	TRBV5-4	-	TRBJ2-2	TGTGCCAGCAGCTTCGTGACAGGGACCGGGGAGCTGTTTTTT	CASSFVTGTGELFF
-	TRBV19	-	TRBJ1-3	TGTGCCAGTAGTATCAATCCTGGAAACACCATATATTTT	CASSINPGNTIYF
TRBD2	TRBV10-2	-	TRBJ2-2	TGCGCCAGCAGTGTAGCGGGGGGGGGAACCGGGGAGCTGTTTTTT	CASSVAGGGTGELFF
-	TRBV19	once	TRBJ2-1	TGTGCCAGTAGCGACCCGACGACGGGTGAGCAGTTCTTC	CASSDPTTGEQFF
-	TRBV6-5	-	TRBJ1-1	TGTGCCAGCACAAGGGGTTCGGGCACTGAAGCTTTCTTT	CASTRGSGTEAFF
-	TRBV19	-	TRBJ2-1	TGTGCCAGTAGTATAACCCAAGAGGTTGAGCAGTTCTTC	CASSITQEVEQFF
TRBD2	TRBV4-3	-	TRBJ2-1	TGCGCCAGCAGCCGACTAGCGGGAGAAGTGAGGGATGAGCAGTTCTTC	CASSRLAGEVRDEQFF
-	TRBV20-1	-	TRBJ2-5	TGCAGTGCTAGGGGCTGGGAGACCCAGTACTTC	CSARGWETQYF
-	TRBV29-1	-	TRBJ1-2	TGCAGCGTTGATTTGGGAGGGGCTACCATTAATGGCTACACCTTC	CSVDLGGATINGYTF
TRBD1	TRBV5-1	-	TRBJ1-6	TGCGCCAGCAGCGGGGCTCAGGGGGGTAAAGGTTCACCCCTCCACTTT	CASSGAQGGKGSPLHF
TRBD2	TRBV19	-	TRBJ2-3	TGTGCCAGTAGTACTCTAGCGGGAGGTAAAAAAACTAGCACAGATACGCAGTATTTT	CASSTLAGGKKTSTDTQYF
-	TRBV7-3	-	TRBJ2-1	TGTGCCAGCAGCTTAACGCACATTTACAATGAGCAGTTCTTC	CASSLTHIYNEQFF
TRBD2	TRBV6-4	-	TRBJ2-5	TGTGCCAGCAGTGTAGCGGGAGGAGAGACCCAGTACTTC	CASSVAGGETQYF
-	TRBV4-1	once	TRBJ2-3	TGCGCCAGCAGCCCCGCCTTCGGGGGTGGCACAGATACGCAGTATTTT	CASSPAFGGGTDTQYF
TRBD2	TRBV7-2	once	TRBJ2-1	TGTGCCAGCAGCTTAGGGCTAGCGGGATATACCTACAATGAGCAGTTCTTC	CASSLGLAGYTYNEQFF